The following is a TCR beta chain sequence with its context. The antigen is unknown. This record belongs to a study of shared clonotypes between healthy human individuals. Findings and limits, study-wide: Only blood was sampled; tissue repertoires likely differ.

Libraries were prepared by immunoSEQ multiplex PCR; TCRdb keeps only in-frame clonotypes and omits some of them. Of roughly 300,000 clones listed, around 86% are singletons. In germline, CDR1 is MNHEY, CDR2 SMNVEV (reference sequence). V dropped 8 bases and J dropped 3; count of bases not matched to a gene: 10. The CDR3 length is 15 residues. The TCR originated in a man in his late teens or twenties in good health. This chain connects TRBV27 to TRBJ2-3, with 8 bases aligning to TRBD1. The material sequenced was memory CD8+ T cells sorted from blood. The subset here: CD45RO+ cells pooled with CCR7-negative TemRA cells. The CDR3 nucleotides read TGTGCCAGCTCATTGACAGGGGTGCTTACAGATACGCAGTATTTT. Amino acids: CASSLTGVLTDTQYF.